This note documents a single T cell receptor beta chain sequence. The PCR ran on 60 Vbeta and 13 Jbeta primers. Clones were sequenced by immunoSEQ multiplex PCR, and TCRdb holds only the in-frame ones, with some missing. The data hold approximately 110,000 clones, with around 80% observed a single time. The sample is drawn from a study of cytomegalovirus exposure and HLA in healthy donors. The ends were cut back, 0 bases at V and 2 bases at J, with 11 bases in the middle. Germline lookup yields CDR1 MGHRA and CDR2 YSYEKL. CDR3 length: 16 residues. Material for sequencing was PBMCs. The rearrangement uses TRBV4-1 and TRBJ2-1, with D perhaps matching TRBD2 (6 bases). This TCR was sampled from a man younger than 45 in good health and CMV-seropositive. Here the CDR3 reads CASSQEGGVTYNEQFF. DNA of the CDR3: TGCGCCAGCAGCCAAGAAGGCGGGGTGACCTACAATGAGCAGTTCTTC.